The 29 T cell receptor beta chains listed next were all sequenced from one sample in a study of blood T cell repertoires in COVID-19 (dated by TCRdb to about 2020). Library generation was performed with the immunoSEQ multiplex PCR assay. The table was pulled from immuneACCESS by TCRdb, which kept in-frame rearrangements only. Such tables lose some clones; where checked, under half of the loss comes from unresolved V genes, and the rest has no known cause. Within this sample are 25,000 to 35,000 clones, with roughly 87% of them counted one time only. The ten largest account for 7.9% of the sample. The sequencing input was peripheral blood. The receptors originated from a man between 60 and 75 years old with COVID-19, enrolled during active disease.

The V gene is TRBV2, the J gene TRBJ2-7; no firm D call. The CDR3 length is 14 residues. V lost 4 bases and J 0 bases, leaving 10 bases between the germline ends. CDR1 SNHLY and CDR2 FYNNEI come from the germline V gene. CDR3 sequence (DNA): TGTGCCAGCAGTGGACTTCCACTCTCCTACGAGCAGTACTTC. Protein product: CASSGLPLSYEQYF.

The chain couples TRBV28 to TRBJ1-2; D unresolved. The CDR3 contains 15 residues. With 5 bases removed from V and 4 bases from J, the gap between germline ends came to 17 bases. Germline V gives CDR1 MDHEN, CDR2 SYDVKM. As DNA, the CDR3 is TGTGCCAGCAGTGTCACCTTAGCAGCCGGCTATGGCTACACCTTC. It translates to CASSVTLAAGYGYTF.

This rearrangement joins TRBV18 to TRBJ1-1; TRBD1 agrees at 7 bases. In germline, CDR1 is KGHSH, CDR2 LQKENI. This CDR3 has 14 residues. V trimming: 3 bases; J trimming: 1 base; junction bases outside the gene matches: 2. CDR3 in amino acids: CASSPRTGNTEAFF. The CDR3 DNA is TGTGCCAGCTCACCCCGGACAGGGAACACTGAAGCTTTCTTT.

The rearrangement links TRBV10-3 to TRBJ2-1, with a weak D call TRBD2 (5 bases). V was trimmed by 3 bases and J by 2 bases, leaving 11 bases between them. The CDR3 sequence is 15 residues long. Germline lookup yields CDR1 ENHRY and CDR2 SYGVKD. The CDR3 bases are TGTGCCATCAGTGACGGTCTGGGAGCCTACAATGAGCAGTTCTTC. It encodes CAISDGLGAYNEQFF.

The gene calls are TRBV5-4 and TRBJ1-1; 10 nucleotides align to TRBD1. Germline trimming cut 5 bases from V and 3 bases from J; bases unmatched to any gene: 4. The CDR3 loop spans 14 amino acids. Germline lookup yields CDR1 SGHNT and CDR2 YYREEE (reference sequence). The CDR3 protein is CASSSDRGDTEAFF. In DNA form, the CDR3 reads TGTGCCAGCAGTTCGGACAGGGGGGACACTGAAGCTTTCTTT.

The genes are TRBV29-1 and TRBJ1-5; the D is unclear. Trimming removed 4 bases at V and 4 bases at J, with 11 bases between. The CDR3 spans 13 residues. From germline, CDR1 is SQVTM and CDR2 ANQGSEA. The CDR3 DNA sequence: TGCAGCGTTGCCGAGGTGCAGAATCAGCCCCAGCATTTT. This translates into CSVAEVQNQPQHF.

This chain links TRBV5-1 with TRBJ1-1; 11 nucleotides align to TRBD1. V shed 2 bases and J 3 bases; nucleotides not matched to a gene: 6. Per the germline V gene, CDR1 is SGHRS and CDR2 is YFSETQ. The CDR3 has 16 residues. CDR3 in DNA: TGCGCCAGCAGCTTCGGGACAGGGGGGACTGACACTGAAGCTTTCTTT. The encoded protein is CASSFGTGGTDTEAFF.

This clone appeared once. The chain has TRBV5-4 and TRBJ1-2; no reliable D call. Germline V gene data show CDR1 as SGHNT and CDR2 as YYREEE (reference sequence). This CDR3 contains 12 residues. V was trimmed by 4 bases and J by 3 bases, leaving 7 bases between them. CDR3: CASSLLYYGYTF. The CDR3 region has the DNA TGTGCCAGCAGCCTCCTATACTATGGCTACACCTTC.

CDR3 sequence reads: CASSPFLNTEAFF. The CDR3, as DNA: TGTGCCAGCAGCCCGTTTCTAAACACTGAAGCTTTCTTT. The V and J genes are TRBV9 and TRBJ1-1; D is ambiguous. The germline V gene has CDR1 SGDLS and CDR2 YYNGEE. The CDR3 has 13 residues. V shed 4 bases and J shed 2 bases, with 9 bases lying between them.

The V gene is TRBV6-1, the J gene TRBJ2-7; TRBD2 agrees at 9 bases. This CDR3 is 16 amino acids long. The V segment lost 0 bases and the J segment 1 base; nucleotides outside the gene matches: 4. The V gene's germline CDR1 is MNHNS and CDR2 SASEGT. CDR3 DNA sequence: TGTGCCAGCAGTGAAGCCCATAGCGGGAGTTCCTACGAGCAGTACTTC. This encodes CASSEAHSGSSYEQYF.

This chain joins TRBV6-1 and TRBJ2-3; D may be TRBD2 (5 bases). The V and J ends lost 3 bases and 5 bases respectively, with 27 bases between them. Germline values: CDR1 MNHNS, CDR2 SASEGT. The CDR3 covers 19 residues. CDR3 in amino acids: CASSERVGGTRLSGDTQYF. The CDR3 DNA follows: TGTGCCAGCAGTGAGAGGGTAGGAGGTACCCGGTTATCCGGAGATACGCAGTATTTT.

Only one count was recorded for this clone. This chain links TRBV18 with TRBJ2-5, with 10 bases that match TRBD1. Germline-derived CDR1 and CDR2 are KGHSH and LQKENI. The CDR3 consists of 14 residues. V was clipped by 4 bases and J by 3 bases; unmatched bases: 2. CDR3 amino acids: CASSRDRGKETQYF. The CDR3 DNA reads as TGTGCCAGCTCACGGGACAGGGGAAAAGAGACCCAGTACTTC.

The J gene is TRBJ2-2, the V gene TRBV12-5; 10 nucleotides agree with TRBD2. V shed 6 bases and J 6 bases; nucleotides not matched to a gene: 4. The CDR3 contains 14 residues. Germline CDR1 and CDR2: LGHNT and FRNRAP. The CDR3 DNA is TGTGCTAGTGGGAGACTAGCGGGTCCCGGGGAGCTGTTTTTT. The encoded protein is CASGRLAGPGELFF.

V and J are TRBV25-1 and TRBJ1-2; 7 nucleotides line up with TRBD1. The CDR3 has 16 residues. V dropped 4 bases and J dropped 8; count of bases not matched to a gene: 16. The germline gives CDR1 MGHDK, CDR2 SYGVNS. This chain's CDR3 is CASSGPAGGKSRGYTF. The DNA for the CDR3 is TGTGCCAGCAGTGGACCCGCAGGGGGGAAGTCACGGGGCTACACCTTC.

This clone showed up just a few times. This chain joins TRBV11-2 and TRBJ1-5; the D gene is possibly TRBD1 (5 bases). The CDR3 runs 15 residues. V lost 5 bases, J lost 0 bases, and 11 bases lay in between. The germline CDR1 and CDR2 sequences are SGHAT and FQNNGV. CDR3 protein: CASSQGGYSNQPQHF. The CDR3 DNA follows: TGTGCCAGCAGCCAGGGAGGCTATAGCAATCAGCCCCAGCATTTT.

The gene calls are TRBV4-2 and TRBJ2-7; TRBD1 matches at 7 bases. Trimming removed 0 bases from V and 4 bases from J; junction bases left unmatched: 9. The CDR3 covers 16 residues. Germline V lookup: CDR1 LGHNA, CDR2 YNFKEQ. Here the CDR3 reads CASSQDTTGTIYEQYF. The CDR3 DNA sequence: TGTGCCAGCAGCCAAGATACGACAGGGACGATTTACGAGCAGTACTTC.

The chain joins TRBV5-6 to TRBJ1-3; the D is unclear. Germline V gives CDR1 SGHDT, CDR2 YYEEEE. CDR3 length equals 17 residues. V lost 0 bases and J lost 0, with 13 bases in between. As DNA, the CDR3 is TGTGCCAGCAGCTTGGTTGGCGGTGAGGTCTCTGGAAACACCATATATTTT. Protein product: CASSLVGGEVSGNTIYF.

The gene calls are TRBV4-2 and TRBJ2-7; 9 nucleotides match TRBD2. Germline CDR1 LGHNA, CDR2 YNFKEQ. The CDR3 is made up of 14 amino acids. The V segment lost 1 base and the J segment 3 bases; nucleotides outside the gene matches: 1. The CDR3 coding sequence is TGTGCCAGCAGCCAAGGGACTAGCGTCTACGAGCAGTACTTC. Amino acid sequence: CASSQGTSVYEQYF.

The chain uses TRBV12-3 or TRBV12-4 and TRBJ1-1; D remains unclear. Deletions cut 3 bases from V and 7 bases from J, with 6 bases between. The CDR3 totals 11 residues. CDR3: CASSLGGEAFF. CDR3 nucleotide sequence: TGTGCCAGCAGTTTGGGAGGTGAAGCTTTCTTT.

The chain carries TRBV6-1 and TRBJ2-1; 15 bases are a match to TRBD2. This CDR3 comprises 21 residues. Germline assignment: CDR1 MNHNS and CDR2 SASEGT. V shed 0 bases, J shed 0 bases, and the junction held 9 bases outside the gene matches. CDR3: CASSEATGTSGRYSSYNEQFF. CDR3 in DNA: TGTGCCAGCAGTGAAGCCACCGGGACTAGCGGGAGGTATAGCTCCTACAATGAGCAGTTCTTC.

The chain employs TRBV28 and TRBJ2-1; D possibly corresponds to TRBD1 (6 bases). Between the trimmed V and J ends, which lost 0 bases and 6 bases, there was a span of 15 bases. The germline V gene encodes CDR1 MDHEN and CDR2 SYDVKM. The CDR3 extends over 16 amino acids. The CDR3 spells CASSLWSGASGNEQFF. The CDR3 DNA reads TGTGCCAGCAGTTTATGGTCAGGGGCGTCCGGCAATGAGCAGTTCTTC.

This chain links TRBV11-3 with TRBJ2-1; D unresolved. V lost 0 bases and J lost 4, with 16 bases in between. The CDR3 runs 17 residues. Germline values: CDR1 SGHNT, CDR2 YENEEA. CDR3 DNA sequence: TGTGCCAGCAGCTTAGACCAGATCGAACGGAGTTACAATGAGCAGTTCTTC. Translated: CASSLDQIERSYNEQFF.

This clone was seen just once. V usage is TRBV6-5 and J usage is TRBJ1-1; TRBD1 matches 7 bases. Germline loops: CDR1 MNHEY, CDR2 SVGAGI. The V and J ends lost 7 bases and 1 base, in that order; junction bases with no gene match: 6. The CDR3 has 14 amino acids. CDR3 in DNA: TGTGCCAGCAAGACAGGGATGGCGAACACTGAAGCTTTCTTT. It yields the protein CASKTGMANTEAFF.

CDR3 bases: TGTGCCAGCAGCCCTCCTGGGGGCCAAATGAACACTGAAGCTTTCTTT. This encodes CASSPPGGQMNTEAFF. The rearrangement joins TRBV28 to TRBJ1-1, with D possibly matching TRBD1 (6 bases). Germline-derived CDR1 and CDR2 are MDHEN and SYDVKM. Trimming removed 6 bases from V and 0 bases from J, with 17 bases in between. The CDR3 spans 16 residues.

The rearrangement joins TRBV11-2 to TRBJ2-5; D is ambiguous. V dropped 3 bases and J dropped 9 bases, with 11 bases sitting between them. Germline V gives CDR1 SGHAT, CDR2 FQNNGV. The CDR3 is 12 residues long. In nucleotides, the CDR3 is TGTGCCAGCAGCTTGTTACCTTGGCCCCAGTACTTC. Protein: CASSLLPWPQYF.

V is TRBV27 and J is TRBJ1-5, with TRBD1 identical over 9 bases. The CDR3 extends over 14 amino acids. CDR1 is MNHEY, CDR2 SMNVEV, per germline (reference sequence). Trimming took 5 bases from V and 6 from J; bases not matched to a gene: 5. This CDR3 is CASSPRQGGQPQHF. The DNA for the CDR3 is TGTGCCAGCAGTCCTCGACAGGGGGGTCAGCCCCAGCATTTT.

CDR3 region: CASSLGSGITHEQYF. The CDR3 DNA reads TGTGCCAGCAGCCTAGGGAGCGGGATAACCCACGAGCAGTACTTC. The chain joins TRBV9 to TRBJ2-7, with TRBD2 matching over 7 bases. V shed 4 bases, J shed 5 bases, and the junction held 12 bases outside the gene matches. The CDR3 is 15 amino acids. CDR1 and CDR2 from the germline V gene are SGDLS and YYNGEE.

The CDR3, as DNA: TGTGCCAGCAGTCCCGAGAGCTCCTACGAGCAGTACTTC. Translating it yields CASSPESSYEQYF. The gene calls are TRBV7-9 and TRBJ2-7, with unresolved D. Trimming removed 6 bases from V and 0 bases from J, with 9 bases in between. CDR3 size: 13 residues. Germline V CDR1 and CDR2: SEHNR, FQNEAQ (reference sequence). The variable domain in full, with the rest retrieved from reference TRBV7-9 and TRBJ2-7, is DTGVSQNPRHKITKRGQNVTFRCDPISEHNRLYWYRQTLGQGPEFLTYFQNEAQLEKSRLLSDRFSAERPKGSFSTLEIQRTEQGDSAMYLCASSPESSYEQYFGPGTRLTVT.

By its share, this clone is medium-sized. V gene TRBV11-3 combines with J gene TRBJ1-2, with a weak D call TRBD1 (5 bases). The CDR3 is 13 amino acids. CDR1 is SGHNT and CDR2 is YENEEA in the germline V gene. V gave up 3 bases and J gave up 8 bases, with 13 bases separating them. CDR3 loop: CASSFTGSGGYTF. The CDR3 region has the DNA TGTGCCAGCAGCTTTACAGGCTCTGGGGGCTACACCTTC.